The 6 T cell receptor beta chains reported below all come from one sample, sequenced in a study of early T cells in non-severe SARS-CoV-2 infection. TCRdb re-derived calls from the 5' RACE reads in MiXCR, one entry per CDR3 protein. Of roughly 110,000 distinct CDR3 sequences listed, 11% were seen once; the top ten hold approximately 6.9%. The sequencing sample was made of whole blood. The receptor source for this set is an adult who was a healthcare worker with PCR-confirmed SARS-CoV-2 infection or an uninfected control (not recorded which).

The chain recombines TRBV12-3 or TRBV12-4 with TRBJ2-1; possibly TRBD2 for D (5 bases). This CDR3 is 12 amino acids long. The ends were cut back, 3 bases at V and 10 bases at J, with 10 bases in the middle. CDR3: CASSFGEQEQFF. The CDR3 region has the DNA TGTGCCAGCAGTTTCGGGGAACAAGAGCAGTTCTTC.

V usage is TRBV11-2 and J usage is TRBJ1-3; D is unresolved. The CDR3 sequence is 14 residues long. Germline V gene sequence: CDR1 SGHAT, CDR2 FQNNGV. The V gene lost 5 bases and the J gene lost 4 bases, with 12 bases spanning the gap. CDR3 sequence: CASSPFHGGNTIYF. CDR3 sequence (DNA): TGTGCCAGCAGCCCATTTCACGGGGGAAACACCATATATTTT.

This clonotype came up a few times. This chain links TRBV20-1 with TRBJ2-1, with D uncertain. The germline CDR1 and CDR2 sequences are DFQATT and SNEGSKA (reference sequence). V was clipped by 1 base and J by 9 bases, with 7 bases between them. This CDR3 spans 11 amino acids. The CDR3 sequence is CSARGSREQFF. The CDR3 DNA sequence: TGCAGTGCTAGAGGGTCGCGTGAGCAGTTCTTC.

The CDR3 DNA follows: TGTGCCAGCAGCCAATCGGCCCAGTGTTACGAGCAGTACTTC. Residues: CASSQSAQCYEQYF. The chain joins TRBV9 to TRBJ2-7, with D hard to call. The germline V and J ends were trimmed by 4 bases and 4 bases, with 15 bases remaining between them. Germline V gives CDR1 SGDLS, CDR2 YYNGEE. The CDR3 extends over 14 amino acids.

The sample holds a few counts of this clonotype. V usage is TRBV5-6 and J usage is TRBJ2-4; tentative D call: TRBD1 (5 bases). This CDR3 contains 17 residues. The V gene lost 2 bases and the J gene lost 2 bases, with 17 bases spanning the gap. Germline V lookup: CDR1 SGHDT, CDR2 YYEEEE. The CDR3 sequence is CASSFVRSGSTKNIQYF. As DNA, the CDR3 is TGTGCCAGCAGCTTTGTGAGGTCAGGGTCCACCAAAAACATTCAGTACTTC.

This clonotype has at least ten counts. The V and J genes are TRBV5-1 and TRBJ2-2; D gene uncertain. V was pared by 3 bases and J by 0 bases, with 6 bases between. CDR1 is SGHRS, CDR2 YFSETQ, per germline. This CDR3 has 14 amino acids. The CDR3 region is CASSSPTNTGELFF. The CDR3 bases are TGCGCCAGCAGCTCACCAACGAACACCGGGGAGCTGTTTTTT.